The entry below gives a single TCR beta chain sequence along with its context. Antigen specificity is unknown. The data originate from a study of T-cell memory formation after mild COVID-19. Study details: Largely donor-specific sequence clusters came from a couple of donors.

Germline CDR1 reads MNHNY; CDR2 reads SVGAGI (reference sequence). The CDR3 sequence is 17 residues long. V was shortened by 0 bases and J by 6 bases, with 19 bases between the two germline ends. Study-wide findings and caveats: Clones contracting across day 15 to 85 had a balanced CD4/CD8 profile; later expanding clones leaned CD4+. Clones that contracted clustered mainly in CM and EM if CD4+ and in EMRA if CD8+.

From the 5' RACE reads, TCRdb called clonotypes with MiXCR, one entry per CDR3 protein. Found here are fewer than 150,000 distinct CDR3 sequences, about 15% of them singletons; the top ten hold about 5%. Sequencing input: PBMCs or a T cell subset sorted from them (not recorded which). The chain couples TRBV6-6 to TRBJ2-3, with D possibly TRBD2 on 6 matching bases. The receptor's source is a man aged 18 to 30 who had mild COVID-19 (a few samples of this study predate the infection). Cell type and time point are not known. CDR3: CASSYSSARRGSDTQYF. In DNA form, the CDR3 reads TGTGCCAGCAGTTACTCGTCTGCTAGGAGGGGTTCGGATACGCAGTATTTT.